This T cell receptor (beta chain) was captured by sequencing in a study of Ad26.COV2.S vaccination and SARS-CoV-2 variants. Study information: Each vaccinee took Ad26.COV2.S intramuscularly, once or twice 56 days apart. Study-level points and caveats: Spike-specific TCR breadth was greater after Ad26.COV2.S than placebo.

A remark on this clone: The antigen is unknown.

Some clones are missing from TCRdb's copy, which holds only in-frame ones; the method was immunoSEQ multiplex PCR. The table has some 350,000 clones, 85% to 90% seen once. The CDR3 is 15 amino acids. V shed 0 bases and J shed 4 bases, with 15 bases lying between them. From germline, CDR1 is GTSNPN and CDR2 SVGIG (reference sequence). As for treatment: roughly 19 received Ad26.COV2.S at low or high dose, single or two shots; roughly five received placebo; per-sample allocation not given. On day 63 after the first injection, vaccine and placebo recipients gave samples. Specimen: peripheral blood, collected in a trial of Ad26.COV2.S vaccine versus placebo. The V gene is TRBV30, the J gene TRBJ1-2; tentative D call: TRBD1 (5 bases). The receptor's source is a person between 18 and 59 years old who received the Ad26.COV2.S COVID-19 vaccine or a placebo. CDR3 region: CAWSVGIGQGYGYTF. CDR3 DNA sequence: TGTGCCTGGAGTGTTGGTATAGGGCAGGGCTATGGCTACACCTTC.